This TCR beta chain was sequenced during a study of T cell changes during pregnancy in multiple sclerosis. Profiled with immunoSEQ multiplex PCR; TCRdb holds only in-frame clones, not every one. Of approximately 40,000 clones detected, roughly 90% appear once; the ten largest clones hold roughly 5%. The CDR3 covers 19 residues. After removal of 0 bases from V and 4 bases from J, the junction contained 11 bases not matched to a gene. The germline gives CDR1 SEHNR, CDR2 FQNEAQ (reference sequence). The chain is built from TRBV7-9 and TRBJ2-3; 12 nucleotides match TRBD2. Sequenced here: CD8+ T cells from peripheral blood mononuclear cells, sampled in the third trimester of pregnancy. The TCR sequence derives from a female donor with multiple sclerosis, enrolled in a pregnancy study. In DNA form, the CDR3 reads TGTGCCAGCAGCTTAGCTCGGCTAGCGGGAGGGAGCGTGCCAGATACGCAGTATTTT. Translated, it gives CASSLARLAGGSVPDTQYF.